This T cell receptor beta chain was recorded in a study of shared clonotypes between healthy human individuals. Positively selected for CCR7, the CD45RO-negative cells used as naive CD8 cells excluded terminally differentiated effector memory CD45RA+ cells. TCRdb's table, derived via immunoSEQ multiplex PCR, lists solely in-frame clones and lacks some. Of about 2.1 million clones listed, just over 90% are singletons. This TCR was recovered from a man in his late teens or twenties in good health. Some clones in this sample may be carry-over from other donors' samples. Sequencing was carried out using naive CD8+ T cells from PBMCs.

CDR3 DNA: TGTGCCAGCAGCGTAGATGTAGGGGGCGTCACTGAAGCTTTCTTT. Its protein is CASSVDVGGVTEAFF. V gene TRBV9 combines with J gene TRBJ1-1, with 7 positions matching TRBD1. After removal of 0 bases from V and 4 bases from J, the junction contained 6 bases not matched to a gene. CDR3 length: 15 residues. Germline V gene data show CDR1 as SGDLS and CDR2 as YYNGEE.